This TCR beta chain originates from a study of blood T cell repertoires in COVID-19. Looking at the study overall: Donors in the United States, Italy and Spain gave samples during acute or convalescent COVID-19. Sources were T cells, B-cell-depleted T cells, or PBMCs; the material itself was cDNA or gDNA.

Study processing details: Amplification of reference gene primers was used by the study to estimate nucleated cell counts. Libraries were prepared by immunoSEQ multiplex PCR; TCRdb keeps only in-frame clonotypes and omits some of them. The DNA was the basis for D and trimming; V, J and clone size are from that table. The sample lists about 80,000 clones, about 89% occurring once. V was shortened by 2 bases and J by 8 bases, with 12 bases between the two germline ends. This CDR3 is 13 amino acids long. The V gene's germline CDR1 is KGHSH and CDR2 LQKENI. This TCR was sampled from a man in his 70s with active or convalescent COVID-19. The rearrangement links TRBV18 to TRBJ1-2; D might be TRBD1 (6 bases). The source material was peripheral blood. The CDR3 sequence: CASSPWDMEGYTF. The CDR3 DNA sequence: TGTGCCAGCTCACCATGGGACATGGAGGGCTACACCTTC.